A selection of T cell receptor beta chains follows, all from one sample in a study of glioma-infiltrating T cells after dendritic cell vaccination. This table comes from immunoSEQ multiplex PCR, and its TCRdb copy is limited to in-frame clones, with some not included. The sample holds 25,000 to 35,000 clones, approximately 91% seen once. The sequenced sample was blood, obtained before dendritic cell vaccination. All receptors derive from a human donor with glioblastoma. CDR3s include the opening cysteine and the closing phenylalanine or tryptophan. A D gene is named only where the DNA matches it firmly. The size entry is marked missing in some rows and otherwise reads once, few, many or a size class.

clone size	J gene	D gene	V gene	CDR3 length	CDR3 DNA	CDR3 protein
.	TRBJ2-1	TRBD2	TRBV5-1	15	TGCGCCAGCAGCACGACTAGCGGGGGGGCGGAGGAGCAGTTCTTC	CASSTTSGGAEEQFF
.	TRBJ2-5	.	TRBV7-9	13	TGTGCCAGCAGCTTATCGCAGGGGCAGACCCAGTACTTC	CASSLSQGQTQYF
.	TRBJ1-2	.	TRBV14	16	TGTGCCAGCAGCCCTATTGGGGCAGAGCTTCGCTATGGCTACACCTTC	CASSPIGAELRYGYTF
.	TRBJ2-7	.	TRBV18	13	TGTGCCAGCTCACCACCGTCCGGGGGCGAGCAGTACTTC	CASSPPSGGEQYF
once	TRBJ2-2	TRBD2	TRBV7-9	13	TGTGCCAGCAGCCGCGGGGGGATCGGGGAGCTGTTTTTT	CASSRGGIGELFF
.	TRBJ1-4	TRBD1	TRBV5-5	16	TGTGCCAGCAGCCCGACCAGGGGGACCCAGAACGAAAAACTGTTTTTT	CASSPTRGTQNEKLFF
.	TRBJ1-4	.	TRBV7-2	15	TGTGCCAGCAGCTTAGGGACAGTACTTACTGAAAAACTGTTTTTT	CASSLGTVLTEKLFF
.	TRBJ1-4	TRBD1	TRBV18	14	TGTGCCAGCTCAAAACAGGGGACTAATGAAAAACTGTTTTTT	CASSKQGTNEKLFF
.	TRBJ1-4	.	TRBV6-6	14	TGTGCCAGCAGTTTATCAGGGTCTAATGAAAAACTGTTTTTT	CASSLSGSNEKLFF
.	TRBJ2-5	TRBD2	TRBV4-2	16	TGTGCCAGCAGCCCCCTGAGCGGGGGGGATCAAGAGACCCAGTACTTC	CASSPLSGGDQETQYF
.	TRBJ2-5	.	TRBV7-9	14	TGTGCCAGCAGCCATGGGACCAGGGGAGAGACCCAGTACTTC	CASSHGTRGETQYF
.	TRBJ2-3	.	TRBV13	16	TGTGCCAGCAGCCCCCGAGGGATTTCTAGCACAGATACGCAGTATTTT	CASSPRGISSTDTQYF
.	TRBJ2-4	TRBD1	TRBV7-6	12	TGTGCCAGCAGCGCGATGACAGGGATTCAGTACTTC	CASSAMTGIQYF
.	TRBJ2-1	TRBD2	TRBV5-1	15	TGCGCCAGCAGCTTGTCAGCGGGGGGTACCAATGAGCAGTTCTTC	CASSLSAGGTNEQFF
once	TRBJ2-3	TRBD1	TRBV25-1	16	TGTGCCAGCAGTGCCGACCCGGGACAGGGTGCGGATACGCAGTATTTT	CASSADPGQGADTQYF
.	TRBJ1-4	.	TRBV21-1	15	TGTGCCAGCCCGAGAGGGGGGAGGGCTAATGAAAAACTGTTTTTT	CASPRGGRANEKLFF
few	TRBJ1-2	TRBD1	TRBV6-5	15	TGTGCCAGCAGTTACGACCGGGACAGGGTCTATGGCTACACCTTC	CASSYDRDRVYGYTF
.	TRBJ2-7	.	TRBV5-6	13	TGTGCCAGCAGGCTCCGGGGCTCCTACGAGCAGTACTTC	CASRLRGSYEQYF
.	TRBJ2-7	.	TRBV7-9	13	TGTGCCAGCAGCTTAGGTGGGCCGATATCAAAGTACTTC	CASSLGGPISKYF
.	TRBJ2-1	.	TRBV10-2	16	TGCGCCAGCAGTGAGTCTCTAGGGGGCTCCTACAATGAGCAGTTCTTC	CASSESLGGSYNEQFF
.	TRBJ1-3	.	TRBV19	16	TGTGCCAGTAGTATAGACGAGGTGTACTCTGGAAACACCATATATTTT	CASSIDEVYSGNTIYF